This T cell receptor beta chain originates from a study of T-cell reconstitution after alpha-beta-depleted transplantation in children (dated by TCRdb to 2016 to 2017). Study-level background: T-cell immune reconstitution after TCRalphabeta/CD19-depleted allogeneic hematopoietic cell transplantation in children was quantitatively tracked in the study by means of TCR repertoire profiling. Results and caveats for the whole study, not just this receptor: The frequencies of hyperexpanded clones fell over the following months, and after one year, T-cell counts and TCRbeta diversity were mostly attributed to newly produced T cells. Apparently early alphabetaT-cell count recovery about two months after transplant reportedly relied on only several hundred rapidly expanded clones derived from non-depleted graft cells. The high TCRbeta diversity at day 60 in some patients was ascribed to recipient T cells and intrathymic progenitors that had survived conditioning.

On this clonotype: Its specific antigen is unknown. Base quality data are lacking; no much larger clone is found one base away.

The receptor library was made with PCR. The sequencer listed for this sample is Illumina HiSeq 2500. TCR library preparation used molecular barcoding, with unique molecular identifiers applied to normalize quantification of the TCRbeta repertoire. TCRdb reprocessing: public reads trimmed at Q25 with fastp, clones called with MiXCR, in-frame beta chains kept. Each entry merges the rows of one CDR3 protein and shows their most common DNA and genes. Counted in this sample were 220,000 or so distinct CDR3 sequences; 6.5% to 9% of them appeared once. The top ten constitute roughly 5.8% of the sample. The CDR3 runs 13 residues from the cysteine to the phenylalanine. Only the CDR3 DNA stays, 39 bases, in frame from base 1. Trimming leaves V shorter by 5 bases and J shorter by 9 bases, with the junction holding 7 bases beyond the gene matches. Based on the germline V gene (reference sequence), the CDR1 and CDR2 sequences are SEHNR and FQNEAQ.

According to the study, the label for this sample's treatment or condition signals: allogeneic hematopoietic cell transplantation with graft depleted of TCRalphabeta T cells and CD19 B cells. TCRalphabeta/CD19-depleted allogeneic hematopoietic cell grafts were given to the transplant recipients, all of whom were children. This TCR was sampled from a male patient younger than 18 who had a stem cell transplant for acute lymphoblastic leukemia, so the T cells may come from the graft donor. Here the chain combines TRBV7-9 and TRBJ2-1; TRBD1 aligns with 7 central bases. The sample here was PBMCs, mostly from graft donor cells, taken 180 days after TCRalphabeta/CD19-depleted stem cell transplant. The CDR3 amino acid sequence is: CASSPGQVAEQFF. Read as DNA, the sequence is TGTGCCAGCAGCCCCGGACAGGTGGCTGAGCAGTTCTTC. Joined to the reference TRBV7-9 and TRBJ2-1 proteins, this CDR3 gives the full variable domain: DTGVSQNPRHKITKRGQNVTFRCDPISEHNRLYWYRQTLGQGPEFLTYFQNEAQLEKSRLLSDRFSAERPKGSFSTLEIQRTEQGDSAMYLCASSPGQVAEQFFGPGTRLTVL.